This T cell receptor beta chain was captured by sequencing in a study of human T cells and chemical hapten exposure. The time point here: pre-sensitization, week 0. Treatment defined: therapeutic diphenylcyclopropenone sensitization with weekly scalp DPC. Donors were 18 to 70-year-old alopecia patients suitable for DPC. This clonotype has ten or more counts. The CDR3 has 15 amino acids. From germline, CDR1 is LGHNA and CDR2 YSLEER. Trimming stripped 1 base from V and 0 bases from J, with 9 bases between. In the authors' methods: TCR counts had a median of 95,638 per sample and spanned roughly 23,224 to 690,600. TCRdb re-called the RACE reads with MiXCR, one entry per CDR3 protein. These V and J calls are TCRdb output, not the study's own analysis. Here the sample spans 300,000 to 450,000 distinct CDR3 sequences, about 5.4% being singletons.

Sequenced material: whole blood, taken in connection with sensitization to the hapten diphenylcyclopropenone (DPC). This TCR was recovered from a woman between 18 and 29 years old with alopecia areata. Some clones in this sample may be carry-over from other donors' samples. This chain connects TRBV4-3 to TRBJ1-1; the D gene is possibly TRBD1 (5 bases). The CDR3, as DNA: TGCGCCAGCAGCCAAGTGGGGGATTTGAACACTGAAGCTTTCTTT. This sequence encodes CASSQVGDLNTEAFF.